These 21 T cell receptor beta chains originate from one sample sequenced in a study of T cell responses to AZD1222 COVID-19 vaccine. The repertoire was sequenced with immunoSEQ multiplex PCR; TCRdb's copy has only in-frame clones and lacks some. The top ten hold 7.5% to 9.5% of the sample, which has approximately 180,000 clones, almost 90% seen once. The sequences come from peripheral blood, collected on day 0 of AZD1222 vaccination. The origin of the receptors is an adult in good health.

J is TRBJ2-5 and V is TRBV5-1; D call uncertain. The germline V gene has CDR1 SGHRS and CDR2 YFSETQ. Between the trimmed V and J ends, which lost 1 base and 5 bases, there was a span of 9 bases. The CDR3 spans 13 residues. The CDR3 protein is CASSLYSTETQYF. The CDR3 coding sequence is TGCGCCAGCAGCTTGTATAGCACCGAGACCCAGTACTTC.

V usage is TRBV10-3 and J usage is TRBJ1-1; no firm D call. The V end was cut by 4 bases, the J end by 6 bases, with 6 bases between. The germline gives CDR1 ENHRY, CDR2 SYGVKD. The CDR3 has 11 amino acids. Written as DNA, the CDR3 is TGTGCCATCAGTGCCGGCGCTGAAGCTTTCTTT. Amino acid sequence: CAISAGAEAFF.

The chain uses TRBV11-2 and TRBJ1-2; 7 bases are a match to TRBD1. CDR1 is SGHAT and CDR2 is FQNNGV in the germline V gene. The CDR3 totals 16 residues. With 3 bases clipped from V and 5 bases from J, the junction kept 12 bases outside the gene matches. CDR3 bases: TGTGCCAGCAGCTTGGGTAGGGGGCAGCCCATATATGGCTACACCTTC. This translates into CASSLGRGQPIYGYTF.

V and J are TRBV6-5 and TRBJ1-1; the match to TRBD1 covers 10 bases. Germline V CDR1 and CDR2: MNHEY, SVGAGI. The CDR3 runs 15 residues. J lost 5 bases, V lost 0 bases, and 3 bases had no gene match. The CDR3 spells CASSYSTGGVTEAFF. Here the CDR3 DNA reads TGTGCCAGCAGTTACTCGACAGGGGGCGTGACTGAAGCTTTCTTT.

The gene calls are TRBV6-5 and TRBJ1-1; D is unresolved. The CDR3 totals 13 residues. V lost 5 bases and J 0 bases, leaving 7 bases between the germline ends. Looked up from germline, CDR1 is MNHEY and CDR2 is SVGAGI. The CDR3 loop reads CASSKIMNTEAFF. CDR3 sequence (DNA): TGTGCCAGCAGTAAAATCATGAACACTGAAGCTTTCTTT.

The sample holds a few counts of this clone. This chain connects TRBV7-9 to TRBJ1-5; maybe TRBD1 (6 bases). The CDR3 is made up of 16 amino acids. The germline CDR1 and CDR2 sequences are SEHNR and FQNEAQ (reference sequence). V was cut by 1 base and J by 4 bases, with 14 bases left in between. The CDR3 is CASSLELGGSNQPQHF. In DNA, the CDR3 is TGTGCCAGCAGCTTAGAATTAGGGGGAAGTAATCAGCCCCAGCATTTT. Full variable domain (remainder filled in from reference TRBV7-9 and TRBJ1-5): DTGVSQNPRHKITKRGQNVTFRCDPISEHNRLYWYRQTLGQGPEFLTYFQNEAQLEKSRLLSDRFSAERPKGSFSTLEIQRTEQGDSAMYLCASSLELGGSNQPQHFGDGTRLSIL.

This chain uses TRBV18 with TRBJ2-1; D gene unclear. With 3 bases removed from V and 2 bases from J, the gap between germline ends came to 11 bases. Germline CDR1 reads KGHSH; CDR2 reads LQKENI. This CDR3 has 15 residues. CDR3 residues: CASSPIGHTYNEQFF. The CDR3 bases are TGTGCCAGCTCACCTATAGGGCATACCTACAATGAGCAGTTCTTC.

The chain joins TRBV29-1 to TRBJ1-5, with TRBD1 as a possible D gene (5 bases). The germline V gene has CDR1 SQVTM and CDR2 ANQGSEA. The CDR3 totals 12 residues. Trimming took 6 bases from V and 8 from J, leaving 14 bases between them. CDR3 region: CSVTGDSEPQHF. CDR3 sequence (DNA): TGCAGCGTGACGGGGGATTCTGAGCCCCAGCATTTT.

This rearrangement joins TRBV11-2 to TRBJ2-2, with D uncertain. The CDR3 has 11 amino acids. Per germline, CDR1 SGHAT and CDR2 FQNNGV. Deletions cut 4 bases from V and 7 bases from J, with 4 bases between. The CDR3 region is CASSWDGELFF. The CDR3 DNA sequence: TGTGCCAGCAGCTGGGACGGGGAGCTGTTTTTT.

The chain couples TRBV5-1 to TRBJ2-5, with a possible D match to TRBD2 (6 bases). The ends were cut back, 0 bases at V and 1 base at J, with 10 bases in the middle. CDR1 and CDR2 from the germline V gene are SGHRS and YFSETQ. The CDR3 has 15 amino acids. CDR3 bases: TGCGCCAGCAGCTTGGGGCGGGGATCCCAAGAGACCCAGTACTTC. Translating it yields CASSLGRGSQETQYF.

The chain recombines TRBV27 with TRBJ1-2; 9 positions match TRBD1. This CDR3 is 15 amino acids long. CDR1 MNHEY and CDR2 SMNVEV come from the germline V gene (reference sequence). The V segment lost 4 bases and the J segment 4 bases; nucleotides outside the gene matches: 7. As DNA, the CDR3 is TGTGCCAGCAGTTACACCGGGACAGGGCCCTATGGCTACACCTTC. Its protein product is CASSYTGTGPYGYTF.

The rearrangement uses TRBV6-2 or TRBV6-3 and TRBJ2-6; 10 bases fit TRBD1. The CDR3 sequence is 18 residues long. Losses at the gene ends were 4 bases for V and 3 bases for J; bases not matched to a gene: 9. Germline CDR1 reads MNHEY; CDR2 reads SVGEGT. The CDR3 DNA follows: TGTGCCAGCAGTTCGACAGGGGGCCTGCTCCGTGGGGCCAACGTCCTGACTTTC. Translating gives CASSSTGGLLRGANVLTF.

In this sample, this clone turned up once. This specimen includes other DNA sequences encoding the same CDR3. The chain recombines TRBV10-3 with TRBJ1-2; TRBD1 agrees at 7 bases. This CDR3 region has 13 residues. The V gene's germline CDR1 is ENHRY and CDR2 SYGVKD. V shed 8 bases, J shed 2 bases, and the junction held 5 bases outside the gene matches. CDR3 sequence: CAISEGQNYGYTF. The CDR3, as DNA: TGTGCCATCTCCGAGGGACAGAACTATGGCTACACCTTC.

The chain employs TRBV19 and TRBJ2-2; 9 bases line up with TRBD2. Germline CDR1 is LNHDA and CDR2 is SQIVND (reference sequence). With 6 bases clipped from V and 4 bases from J, the junction kept 9 bases outside the gene matches. The CDR3 is 16 residues long. In nucleotides, the CDR3 is TGTGCCAGTAGCTCGCGGGGGGGCGCGGGCACCGGGGAGCTGTTTTTT. It specifies CASSSRGGAGTGELFF.

The chain recombines TRBV27 with TRBJ1-2, with D possibly TRBD1 on 5 matching bases. CDR1 and CDR2 from the germline V gene are MNHEY and SMNVEV (reference sequence). Trimming cost V 3 bases and J 8 bases, with 13 bases left between them. The CDR3 totals 13 residues. CDR3 amino acids: CASSFGPRGGYTF. CDR3 sequence (DNA): TGTGCCAGCAGTTTTGGCCCTCGGGGCGGCTACACCTTC.

This chain links TRBV13 with TRBJ2-2; 7 bases align to TRBD1. CDR3 size: 17 residues. The V gene's germline CDR1 is PRHDT and CDR2 FYEKMQ (reference sequence). The V and J ends lost 1 base and 1 base, in that order; junction bases with no gene match: 6. The DNA of the CDR3 is TGTGCCAGCAGCTTAGCCCCGACAGGGCTGAACACCGGGGAGCTGTTTTTT. Encoded protein: CASSLAPTGLNTGELFF. The whole variable domain, remainder taken from reference TRBV13 and TRBJ2-2, is AAGVIQSPRHLIKEKRETATLKCYPIPRHDTVYWYQQGPGQDPQFLISFYEKMQSDKGSIPDRFSAQQFSDYHSELNMSSLELGDSALYFCASSLAPTGLNTGELFFGEGSRLTVL.

The rearrangement joins TRBV7-9 to TRBJ2-1, with D uncertain. CDR1 and CDR2 (germline): SEHNR, FQNEAQ (reference sequence). V was trimmed by 1 base and J by 7 bases, leaving 8 bases between them. The CDR3 totals 13 residues. The CDR3, as DNA: TGTGCCAGCAGCTTAGTTGGACGGAATGAGCAGTTCTTC. Translated, it gives CASSLVGRNEQFF.

The chain links TRBV4-1 to TRBJ1-5, with 10 bases matching TRBD1. V trimming: 4 bases; J trimming: 0 bases; junction bases outside the gene matches: 6. The CDR3 is made up of 17 amino acids. Germline assignment: CDR1 MGHRA and CDR2 YSYEKL. For the CDR3, the DNA is TGCGCCAGCAGCCCCGCGACAGGGGGCTCTAGCAATCAGCCCCAGCATTTT. Translating it yields CASSPATGGSSNQPQHF.

As to this clone: Within the sample, other DNA sequences also encode this same CDR3. This chain connects TRBV3-1 (or the pseudogene TRBV3-2) to TRBJ1-5; a weak D match, TRBD1 (5 bases). Germline V CDR1 and CDR2: LGHDT, YNNKEL (reference sequence). Trimming left V 1 base short and J 4 bases short, with 8 bases between. The CDR3 is 14 amino acids. DNA for the CDR3: TGTGCCAGCAGCCAAGGTACAGGTAATCAGCCCCAGCATTTT. Its protein product is CASSQGTGNQPQHF.

The gene calls are TRBV27 and TRBJ2-1; TRBD1 agrees at 11 bases. The V and J ends lost 4 bases and 6 bases, in that order; junction bases with no gene match: 5. From germline, CDR1 is MNHEY and CDR2 SMNVEV (reference sequence). This CDR3 has 15 residues. CDR3 sequence: CASSSGQGAFNEQFF. The CDR3 DNA follows: TGTGCCAGCAGTTCTGGACAGGGGGCGTTCAATGAGCAGTTCTTC.

This clone has a single count. The rearrangement uses TRBV18 and TRBJ2-6; 8 bases map to TRBD2. V lost 3 bases and J lost 3; bases outside the gene matches: 7. In germline, CDR1 is KGHSH, CDR2 LQKENI. The CDR3 length is 17 residues. This chain's CDR3 is CASSPSQGLVGANVLTF. CDR3 in DNA: TGTGCCAGCTCACCTTCGCAGGGACTAGTTGGGGCCAACGTCCTGACTTTC.